This TCR beta chain was retrieved from a study of shared clonotypes between healthy human individuals. Findings and limits, study-wide: Among a few donors, about 4.6% of naive CD4 clonotypes were found in common. Generation probabilities of non-shared clonotypes were lower (relative to those shared by all four donors).

Trimming shortened V by 0 bases and J by 0 bases, and 3 bases separated the two germline ends. The CDR3 runs 14 residues. In germline, CDR1 is SGHRS, CDR2 YFSETQ. This clone has just one count. What it recognizes is unknown. Division of CD4+ cells produced a CD45RA+ naive subset and a CD45RA-negative memory subset. Each subset's genomic DNA was split evenly across several immunoSEQ plates. Using immunoSEQ multiplex PCR, the repertoire was profiled, and TCRdb retains in-frame clones only, with some absent. The sample records about 510,000 clones, 90% to 96% being singletons. V gene TRBV5-1 combines with J gene TRBJ2-2; D unresolved. The specimen sequenced was naive CD4+ T cells sorted from blood. The subset: CD45RA+ positively selected. The TCR comes from a woman under 40 in good health. The CDR3 coding sequence is TGCGCCAGCAGCTTGGAGACGAACACCGGGGAGCTGTTTTTT. Residues: CASSLETNTGELFF.